Following are 20 T cell receptor beta chains from one sample sequenced in a study of T cells in tuberculosis. Sequencing was performed with immunoSEQ multiplex PCR; in TCRdb, only in-frame clones are kept and a portion is missing. Of 25,000 to 35,000 clones in the sample, around 86% were seen once. Specified time point: new active TB diagnosis, blood taken before or within 7 days of starting treatment. Sample: PBMCs, taken at tuberculosis diagnosis. These receptors all come from an adult with tuberculosis.

This chain joins TRBV6-5 and TRBJ2-3; D is perhaps TRBD2 (7 bases). V was cut by 7 bases and J by 10 bases, with 12 bases left in between. The CDR3 spans 11 residues. The germline V gene has CDR1 MNHEY and CDR2 SVGAGI. This CDR3 reads CASKGGVAQYF. CDR3 DNA: TGTGCCAGCAAGGGGGGGGTTGCGCAGTATTTT.

This chain links TRBV13 with TRBJ2-1; D gene uncertain. The germline V gene encodes CDR1 PRHDT and CDR2 FYEKMQ (reference sequence). The CDR3 consists of 11 residues. Trimming left V 1 base short and J 7 bases short, with 2 bases between. CDR3 amino acids: CASSLANEQFF. The CDR3, as DNA: TGTGCCAGCAGCTTAGCGAATGAGCAGTTCTTC.

V and J are TRBV6-1 and TRBJ2-7; 10 bases fit TRBD1. CDR3 size: 15 residues. Germline assignment: CDR1 MNHNS and CDR2 SASEGT. The junction had 6 bases not matched to a gene; V was cut back by 4 bases and J by 3 bases. CDR3 bases: TGTGCCAGCAGTGCGTACGGGACAGGGGTCTACGAGCAGTACTTC. Translation gives CASSAYGTGVYEQYF.

The chain couples TRBV2 to TRBJ2-5, with 7 bases that match TRBD1. The J segment lost 5 bases and the V segment lost 6 bases, leaving 3 bases of the junction unmatched. This CDR3 spans 12 amino acids. Germline values: CDR1 SNHLY, CDR2 FYNNEI. The CDR3 reads CASSGTAETQYF. The DNA of the CDR3 is TGTGCCAGCAGCGGGACAGCCGAGACCCAGTACTTC.

The chain has TRBV6-1 and TRBJ1-2, with D possibly matching TRBD1 (5 bases). V was trimmed by 4 bases and J by 0 bases, leaving 6 bases between them. The length of the CDR3 is 13 residues. Germline values: CDR1 MNHNS, CDR2 SASEGT. The CDR3 DNA reads TGTGCCAGCAGTGCGACAGCTAACTATGGCTACACCTTC. It codes for CASSATANYGYTF.

The chain recombines TRBV9 with TRBJ2-2; 8 positions agree with TRBD1. The CDR3 covers 15 residues. V shed 3 bases and J 7 bases; nucleotides not matched to a gene: 8. Per the germline V gene, CDR1 is SGDLS and CDR2 is YYNGEE. DNA for the CDR3: TGTGCCAGCAGCGCAGGGGGCAGAAGCCTCGGGGAGCTGTTTTTT. It encodes CASSAGGRSLGELFF. Combining the CDR3 with reference TRBV9 and TRBJ2-2 gives the whole variable domain DSGVTQTPKHLITATGQRVTLRCSPRSGDLSVYWYQQSLDQGLQFLIQYYNGEERAKGNILERFSAQQFPDLHSELNLSSLELGDSALYFCASSAGGRSLGELFFGEGSRLTVL.

This chain links TRBV7-2 with TRBJ2-1, with D perhaps matching TRBD1 (6 bases). The CDR3 totals 13 residues. Germline V CDR1 and CDR2: SGHTA, FQGNSA. Trimming cost V 5 bases and J 4 bases, with 9 bases left between them. The CDR3 sequence is CASSRTVYNEQFF. The CDR3 DNA follows: TGTGCCAGCAGCAGGACAGTATACAATGAGCAGTTCTTC.

The rearrangement uses TRBV15 and TRBJ2-4; a weak D match, TRBD1 (7 bases). Germline lookup yields CDR1 LNHNV and CDR2 YYDKDF (reference sequence). The CDR3 totals 18 residues. Trimming took off 3 bases at V and 5 bases at J, with 23 bases between the two ends. CDR3 in DNA: TGTGCCACCAGCAGGGAAAAGTTCAGGGGGGATGTTGAAAACATTCAGTACTTC. Its translation is CATSREKFRGDVENIQYF.

The chain couples TRBV19 to TRBJ1-6, with 7 nucleotides matching TRBD1. Germline V CDR1 and CDR2: LNHDA, SQIVND (reference sequence). V was pared by 4 bases and J by 7 bases, with 10 bases of the junction left unmatched. The length of the CDR3 is 16 residues. The CDR3 here is CASSRGTERQNSPLHF. CDR3 DNA sequence: TGTGCCAGTAGTAGGGGGACAGAAAGACAGAATTCACCCCTCCACTTT.

Concerning this clone: Compared with germline, one end of the junction differs, possibly owing to a read error. The chain has TRBV18 and TRBJ1-1; 9 bases are shared with TRBD1. This CDR3 has 15 residues. Per germline, CDR1 KGHSH and CDR2 LQKENI. CDR3 nucleotides: TGTGCCAGCTCATCACCGGGACAGGGCAACACTGAAGCTTTCTTT. Its translation is CASSSPGQGNTEAFF.

V is TRBV5-1 and J is TRBJ1-3, with D possibly being TRBD1 (5 bases). The length of the CDR3 is 12 residues. Trimming shortened V by 10 bases and J by 4 bases, and 12 bases separated the two germline ends. Germline V gene sequence: CDR1 SGHRS, CDR2 YFSETQ. The CDR3 is CAGGGVGNTIYF. DNA for the CDR3: TGCGCCGGCGGAGGGGTAGGAAACACCATATATTTT.

This chain connects TRBV2 to TRBJ2-4; D not certain. Trimming removed 7 bases at V and 3 bases at J, with 13 bases between. This CDR3 has 14 residues. Per the germline V gene, CDR1 is SNHLY and CDR2 is FYNNEI. The CDR3 reads CASNLARGKNIQYF. CDR3 bases: TGTGCCAGCAATCTGGCTCGTGGCAAAAACATTCAGTACTTC. Together with reference TRBV2 and TRBJ2-4, the CDR3 gives the full variable domain: EPEVTQTPSHQVTQMGQEVILRCVPISNHLYFYWYRQILGQKVEFLVSFYNNEISEKSEIFDDQFSVERPDGSNFTLKIRSTKLEDSAMYFCASNLARGKNIQYFGAGTRLSVL.

Written as DNA, the CDR3 is TGTGCCAGCAGTCCCATCCCTCGGGACTATGGCTACACCTTC. It is translated as CASSPIPRDYGYTF. The V call is TRBV9, the J call TRBJ1-2, with no clear D. V lost 5 bases, J lost 3 bases, and 14 bases lay in between. The CDR3 consists of 14 residues. Germline assignment: CDR1 SGDLS and CDR2 YYNGEE.

The chain is built from TRBV5-4 and TRBJ1-4, with TRBD1 as a possible D gene (5 bases). CDR1 is SGHNT, CDR2 YYREEE, per germline (reference sequence). The CDR3 is made up of 15 amino acids. The V and J ends lost 4 bases and 3 bases respectively, with 13 bases between them. The DNA of the CDR3 is TGTGCCAGCAGCCCGTGGGGCAGCCCTAATGAAAAACTGTTTTTT. Protein sequence: CASSPWGSPNEKLFF. Drawing the rest from reference TRBV5-4 and TRBJ1-4, the complete variable domain is ETGVTQSPTHLIKTRGQQVTLRCSSQSGHNTVSWYQQALGQGPQFIFQYYREEENGRGNFPPRFSGLQFPNYSSELNVNALELDDSALYLCASSPWGSPNEKLFFGSGTQLSVL.

This sequence joins TRBV11-2 and TRBJ1-2, with TRBD1 matching 7 bases. There are 13 residues in the CDR3. V was pared by 1 base and J by 4 bases, with 0 bases of the junction left unmatched. Per germline, CDR1 SGHAT and CDR2 FQNNGV. CDR3 DNA: TGTGCCAGCAGCTTAGCAGGGGGCTATGGCTACACCTTC. Translating it yields CASSLAGGYGYTF.

The rearrangement links TRBV10-1 to TRBJ2-5; no reliable D call. The ends were cut back, 3 bases at V and 4 bases at J, with 15 bases in the middle. From germline, CDR1 is WNHNN and CDR2 SYGVQD (reference sequence). The CDR3 spans 15 residues. DNA of the CDR3: TGCGCCAGCAGTGATTCTCCGCGGAACGGAGAGACCCAGTACTTC. As protein: CASSDSPRNGETQYF.

The chain couples TRBV18 to TRBJ1-2; 9 nucleotides align to TRBD1. CDR3 length equals 14 residues. V dropped 4 bases and J dropped 6; count of bases not matched to a gene: 6. Germline CDR1 reads KGHSH; CDR2 reads LQKENI. The CDR3 reads CASSRTGERNGYTF. The DNA of the CDR3 is TGTGCCAGCTCACGGACAGGGGAAAGGAATGGCTACACCTTC.

V usage is TRBV19 and J usage is TRBJ2-7; D is perhaps TRBD2 (6 bases). V was pared by 9 bases and J by 0 bases, with 15 bases between. This CDR3 has 14 residues. Germline V gives CDR1 LNHDA, CDR2 SQIVND (reference sequence). CDR3 loop: CASSRDSSSYEQYF. In nucleotides, the CDR3 is TGTGCCAGCTCCCGGGACTCAAGCTCCTACGAGCAGTACTTC.

The chain has TRBV4-1 and TRBJ1-4, with a weak D call TRBD1 (6 bases). The CDR3 extends over 15 amino acids. V lost 1 base, J lost 7 bases, and 13 bases lay in between. The germline V gene has CDR1 MGHRA and CDR2 YSYEKL. The CDR3 region has the DNA TGCGCCAGCAGCCAAGGTGGGGGCGTGAGTGAAAAACTGTTTTTT. It yields the protein CASSQGGGVSEKLFF.

This rearrangement joins TRBV29-1 to TRBJ2-2, with 7 bases matching TRBD1. Per the germline V gene, CDR1 is SQVTM and CDR2 is ANQGSEA. The ends lost 1 base at V and 4 bases at J; junction bases unmatched: 3. The CDR3 is 14 residues long. CDR3 region: CSVEGQGSTGELFF. CDR3 nucleotides: TGCAGCGTTGAAGGACAGGGTTCCACCGGGGAGCTGTTTTTT.